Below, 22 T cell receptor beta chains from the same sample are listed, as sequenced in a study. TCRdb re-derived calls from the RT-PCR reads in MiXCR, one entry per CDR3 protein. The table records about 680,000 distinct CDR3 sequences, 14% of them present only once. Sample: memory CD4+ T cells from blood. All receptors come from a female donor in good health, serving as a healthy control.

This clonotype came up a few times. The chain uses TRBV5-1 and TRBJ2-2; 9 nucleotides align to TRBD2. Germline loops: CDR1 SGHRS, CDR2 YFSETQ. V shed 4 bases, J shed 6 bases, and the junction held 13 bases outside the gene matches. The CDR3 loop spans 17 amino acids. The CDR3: CASSLPVSGSVAGELFF. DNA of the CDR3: TGCGCCAGCAGCCTCCCGGTTAGCGGGAGTGTGGCCGGGGAGCTGTTTTTT.

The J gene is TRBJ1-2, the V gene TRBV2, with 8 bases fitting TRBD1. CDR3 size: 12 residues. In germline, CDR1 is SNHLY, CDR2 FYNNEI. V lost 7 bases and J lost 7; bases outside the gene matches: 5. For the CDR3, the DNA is TGTGCCAGCACCGCGGACAGGGCTGGCTACACCTTC. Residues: CASTADRAGYTF.

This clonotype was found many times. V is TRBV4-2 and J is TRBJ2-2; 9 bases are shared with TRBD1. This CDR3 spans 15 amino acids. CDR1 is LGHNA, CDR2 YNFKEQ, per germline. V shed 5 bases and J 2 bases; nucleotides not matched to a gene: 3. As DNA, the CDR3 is TGTGCCAGCAGCACGACAGGGGGTAACACCGGGGAGCTGTTTTTT. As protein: CASSTTGGNTGELFF.

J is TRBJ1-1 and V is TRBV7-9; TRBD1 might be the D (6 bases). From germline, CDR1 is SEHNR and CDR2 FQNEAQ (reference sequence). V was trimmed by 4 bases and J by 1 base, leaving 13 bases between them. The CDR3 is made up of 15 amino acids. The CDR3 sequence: CASSWGPQGNTEAFF. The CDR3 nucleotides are TGTGCCAGCAGCTGGGGGCCACAAGGGAACACTGAAGCTTTCTTT.

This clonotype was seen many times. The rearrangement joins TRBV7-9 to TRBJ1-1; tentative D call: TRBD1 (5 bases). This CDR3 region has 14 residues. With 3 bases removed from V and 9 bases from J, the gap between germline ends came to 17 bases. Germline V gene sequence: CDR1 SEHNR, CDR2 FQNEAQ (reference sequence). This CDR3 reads CASSFSTAGVQAFF. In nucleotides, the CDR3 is TGTGCCAGCAGCTTCTCGACCGCGGGGGTTCAAGCTTTCTTT.

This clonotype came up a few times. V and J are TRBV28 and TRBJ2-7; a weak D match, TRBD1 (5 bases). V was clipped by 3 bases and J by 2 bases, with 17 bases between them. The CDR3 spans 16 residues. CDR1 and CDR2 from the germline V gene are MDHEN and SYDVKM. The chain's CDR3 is CASSLVGEGDPYEQYF. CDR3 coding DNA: TGTGCCAGCAGTTTGGTAGGAGAAGGGGATCCCTACGAGCAGTACTTC.

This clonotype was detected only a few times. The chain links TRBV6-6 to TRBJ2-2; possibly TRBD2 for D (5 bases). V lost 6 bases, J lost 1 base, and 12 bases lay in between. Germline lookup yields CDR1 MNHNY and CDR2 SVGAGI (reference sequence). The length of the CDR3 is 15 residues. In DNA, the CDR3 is TGTGCCAGCAGATCCTTTGAGGGGAACACCGGGGAGCTGTTTTTT. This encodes CASRSFEGNTGELFF.

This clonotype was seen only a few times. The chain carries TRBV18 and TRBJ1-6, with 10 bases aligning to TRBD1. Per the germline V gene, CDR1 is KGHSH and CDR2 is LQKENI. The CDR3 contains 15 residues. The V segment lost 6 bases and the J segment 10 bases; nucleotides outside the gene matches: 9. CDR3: CASSATRDRGSPLHF. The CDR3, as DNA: TGTGCCAGCTCGGCAACACGGGACAGGGGATCACCCCTCCACTTT.

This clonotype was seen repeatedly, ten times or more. This CDR3 reads CATSRGGSNQPQHF. For the CDR3, the DNA is TGTGCCACCAGCAGAGGCGGAAGCAATCAGCCCCAGCATTTT. V usage is TRBV15 and J usage is TRBJ1-5; unclear D gene. Trimming pared 1 base from V and 1 base from J, leaving 5 bases between. The CDR3 length is 14 residues. CDR1 is LNHNV, CDR2 YYDKDF, per germline (reference sequence).

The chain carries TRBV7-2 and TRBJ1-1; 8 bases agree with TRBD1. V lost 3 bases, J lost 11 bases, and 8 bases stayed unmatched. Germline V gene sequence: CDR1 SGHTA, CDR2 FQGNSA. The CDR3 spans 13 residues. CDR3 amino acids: CASSFHRGMNAFF. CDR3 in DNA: TGTGCCAGCAGCTTTCACAGGGGGATGAATGCTTTCTTT. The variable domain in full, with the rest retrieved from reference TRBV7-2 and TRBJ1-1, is GAGVSQSPSNKVTEKGKDVELRCDPISGHTALYWYRQSLGQGLEFLIYFQGNSAPDKSGLPSDRFSAERTGGSVSTLTIQRTQQEDSAVYLCASSFHRGMNAFFGQGTRLTVV.

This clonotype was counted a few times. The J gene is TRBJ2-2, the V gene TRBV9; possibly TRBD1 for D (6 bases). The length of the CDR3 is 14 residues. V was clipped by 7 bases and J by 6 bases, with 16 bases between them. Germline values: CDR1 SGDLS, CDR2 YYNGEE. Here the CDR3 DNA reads TGTGCCAGCTCAAAACAGGGTGATTCCGGGGAGCTGTTTTTT. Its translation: CASSKQGDSGELFF.

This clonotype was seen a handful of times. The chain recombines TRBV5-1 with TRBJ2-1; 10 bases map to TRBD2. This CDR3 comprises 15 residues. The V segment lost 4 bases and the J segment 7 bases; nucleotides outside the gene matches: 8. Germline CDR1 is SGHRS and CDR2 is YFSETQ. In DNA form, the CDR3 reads TGCGCCAGCAGCCTGGGACTAGCGAACTTAAATGAGCAGTTCTTC. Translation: CASSLGLANLNEQFF.

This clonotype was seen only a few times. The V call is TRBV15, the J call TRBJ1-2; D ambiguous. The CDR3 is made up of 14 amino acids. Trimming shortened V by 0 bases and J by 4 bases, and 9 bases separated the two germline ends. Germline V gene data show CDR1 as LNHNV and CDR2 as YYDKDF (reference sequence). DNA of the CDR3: TGTGCCACCAGCAGAGATTTGACGACCTATGGCTACACCTTC. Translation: CATSRDLTTYGYTF.

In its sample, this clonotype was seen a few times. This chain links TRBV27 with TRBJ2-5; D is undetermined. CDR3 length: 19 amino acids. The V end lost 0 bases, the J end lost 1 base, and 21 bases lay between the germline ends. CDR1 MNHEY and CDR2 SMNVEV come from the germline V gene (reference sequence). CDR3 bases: TGTGCCAGCAGTTTATCGTCGGTCGCGGCTAGTCCCCTCCAAGAGACCCAGTACTTC. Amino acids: CASSLSSVAASPLQETQYF.

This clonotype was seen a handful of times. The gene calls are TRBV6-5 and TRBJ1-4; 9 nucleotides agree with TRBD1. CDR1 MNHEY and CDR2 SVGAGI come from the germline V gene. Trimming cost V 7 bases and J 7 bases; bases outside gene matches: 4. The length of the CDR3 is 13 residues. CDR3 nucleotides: TGTGCCAGCATGGGGACAGGGCCTGAAAAACTGTTTTTT. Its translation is CASMGTGPEKLFF.

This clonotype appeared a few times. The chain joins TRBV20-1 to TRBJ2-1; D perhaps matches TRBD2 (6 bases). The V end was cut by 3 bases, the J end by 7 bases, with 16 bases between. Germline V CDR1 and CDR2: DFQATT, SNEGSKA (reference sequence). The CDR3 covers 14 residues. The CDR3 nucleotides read TGCAGTGCTAGTTGGGGGGAGGCGCTAAATGAGCAGTTCTTC. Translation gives CSASWGEALNEQFF.

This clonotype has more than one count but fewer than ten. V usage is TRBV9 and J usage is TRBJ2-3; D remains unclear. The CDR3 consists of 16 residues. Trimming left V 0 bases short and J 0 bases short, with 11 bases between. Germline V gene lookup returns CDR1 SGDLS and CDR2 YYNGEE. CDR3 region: CASSVGAATSTDTQYF. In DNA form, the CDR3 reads TGTGCCAGCAGCGTAGGGGCAGCAACTAGCACAGATACGCAGTATTTT.

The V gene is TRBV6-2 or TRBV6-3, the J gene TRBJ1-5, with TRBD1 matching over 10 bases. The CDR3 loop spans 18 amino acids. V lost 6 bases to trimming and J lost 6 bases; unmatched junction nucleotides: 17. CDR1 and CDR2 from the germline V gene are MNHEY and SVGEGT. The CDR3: CASSQDRGKPSSTQPQHF. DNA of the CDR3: TGTGCCAGCAGCCAGGACAGGGGGAAGCCTTCCTCTACTCAGCCCCAGCATTTT.

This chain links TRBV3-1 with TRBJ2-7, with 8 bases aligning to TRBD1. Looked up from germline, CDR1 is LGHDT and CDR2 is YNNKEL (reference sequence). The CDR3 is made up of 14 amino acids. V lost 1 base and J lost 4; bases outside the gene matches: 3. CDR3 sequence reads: CASSQGRGPYEQYF. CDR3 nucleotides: TGTGCCAGCAGCCAAGGCAGGGGGCCTTACGAGCAGTACTTC.

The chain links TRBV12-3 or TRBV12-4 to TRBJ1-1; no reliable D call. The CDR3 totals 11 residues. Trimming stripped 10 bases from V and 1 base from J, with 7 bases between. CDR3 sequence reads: CAIRGNTEAFF. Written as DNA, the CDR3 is TGTGCCATCCGAGGGAACACTGAAGCTTTCTTT.

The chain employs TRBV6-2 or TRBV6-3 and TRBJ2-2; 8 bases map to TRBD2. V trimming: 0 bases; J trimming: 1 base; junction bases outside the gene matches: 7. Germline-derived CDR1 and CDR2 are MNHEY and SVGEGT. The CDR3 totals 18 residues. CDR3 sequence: CASSYSISRGVNTGELFF. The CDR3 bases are TGTGCCAGCAGTTACTCGATTTCGCGGGGGGTGAACACCGGGGAGCTGTTTTTT.

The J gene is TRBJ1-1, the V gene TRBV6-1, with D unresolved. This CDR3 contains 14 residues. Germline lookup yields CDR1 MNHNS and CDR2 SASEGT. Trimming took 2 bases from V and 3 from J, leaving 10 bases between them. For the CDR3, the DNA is TGTGCCAGCAGTGAATTCGGAGGTGACACTGAAGCTTTCTTT. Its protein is CASSEFGGDTEAFF.